Sequencing of this TCR beta chain was carried out in a study of cytomegalovirus exposure and HLA in healthy donors. For this clone: Antigen unknown. Germline and junction disagree at one end, which may indicate a read error.

General study points: Immune exposure was documented only through CMV serostatus. Researchers reported in a later analysis that common viral pathogens appeared linked to several top clusters.

These donors, healthy bone marrow donors, were studied. The CDR3 is 14 residues long. Looked up from germline, CDR1 is KGHSH and CDR2 is LQKENI. Amplification used 60 Vbeta primers and 13 Jbeta primers. Profiling relied on immunoSEQ multiplex PCR, and the TCRdb table lists in-frame clones only, not all of them. This sample has about 270,000 clones, with under 80% found just once. This chain links TRBV18 with TRBJ1-3, with TRBD1 matching 8 bases. The source material was PBMCs. The clonotype originates from a female donor in good health and CMV-seronegative. CDR3 DNA sequence: TGTGCCAGCTCCATGGGACAGGCTGGAAGCACCATATATTTT. Its translation: CASSMGQAGSTIYF.